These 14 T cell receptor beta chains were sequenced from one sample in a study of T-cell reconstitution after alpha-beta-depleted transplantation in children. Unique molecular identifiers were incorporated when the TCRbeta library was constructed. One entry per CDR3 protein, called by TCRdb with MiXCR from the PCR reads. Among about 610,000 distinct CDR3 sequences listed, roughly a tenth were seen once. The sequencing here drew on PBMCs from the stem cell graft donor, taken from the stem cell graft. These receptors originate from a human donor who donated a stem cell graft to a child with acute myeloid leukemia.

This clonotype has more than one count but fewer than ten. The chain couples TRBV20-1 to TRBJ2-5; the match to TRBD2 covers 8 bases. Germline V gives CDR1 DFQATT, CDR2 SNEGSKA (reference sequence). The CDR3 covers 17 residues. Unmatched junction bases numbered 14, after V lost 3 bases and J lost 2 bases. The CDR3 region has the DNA TGCAGTGCTAGCGGTCCTATGGTGGCTAGCGGGCAAGAGACCCAGTACTTC. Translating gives CSASGPMVASGQETQYF.

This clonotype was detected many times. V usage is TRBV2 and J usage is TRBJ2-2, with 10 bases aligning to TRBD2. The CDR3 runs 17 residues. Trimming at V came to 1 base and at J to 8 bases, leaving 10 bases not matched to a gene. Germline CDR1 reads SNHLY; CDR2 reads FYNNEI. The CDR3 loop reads CASSEVRAGGLRGELFF. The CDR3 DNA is TGTGCCAGCAGTGAAGTCCGAGCGGGAGGGCTAAGGGGGGAGCTGTTTTTT.

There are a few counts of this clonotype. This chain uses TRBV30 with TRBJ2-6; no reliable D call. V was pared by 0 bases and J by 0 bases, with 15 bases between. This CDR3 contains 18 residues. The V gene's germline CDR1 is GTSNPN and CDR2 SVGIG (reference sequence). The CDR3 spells CAWSVRRGSYSGANVLTF. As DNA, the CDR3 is TGTGCCTGGAGTGTACGTAGAGGATCCTACTCTGGGGCCAACGTCCTGACTTTC.

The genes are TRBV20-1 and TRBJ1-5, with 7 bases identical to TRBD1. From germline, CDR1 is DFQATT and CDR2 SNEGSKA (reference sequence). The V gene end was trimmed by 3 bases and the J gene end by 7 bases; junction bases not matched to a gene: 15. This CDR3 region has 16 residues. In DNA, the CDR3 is TGCAGTGCTAGGGGGCGTCCAAACAGGGGACGGCAGCCCCAGCATTTT. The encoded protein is CSARGRPNRGRQPQHF.

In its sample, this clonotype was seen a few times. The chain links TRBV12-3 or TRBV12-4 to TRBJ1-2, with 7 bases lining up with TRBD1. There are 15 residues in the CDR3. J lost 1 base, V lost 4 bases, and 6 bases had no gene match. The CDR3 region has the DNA TGTGCCAGCAGTTCCTCAGACAGGGTTAACTATGGCTACACCTTC. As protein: CASSSSDRVNYGYTF.

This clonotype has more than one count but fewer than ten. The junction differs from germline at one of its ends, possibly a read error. The CDR3, as DNA: TGCAGTGCTAGAAGAGACTTGTACCAGGAGACCCAGTACTTC. Protein product: CSARRDLYQETQYF. The V and J genes are TRBV20-1 and TRBJ2-5; the D is unclear. The length of the CDR3 is 14 residues. Germline V gene sequence: CDR1 DFQATT, CDR2 SNEGSKA (reference sequence).

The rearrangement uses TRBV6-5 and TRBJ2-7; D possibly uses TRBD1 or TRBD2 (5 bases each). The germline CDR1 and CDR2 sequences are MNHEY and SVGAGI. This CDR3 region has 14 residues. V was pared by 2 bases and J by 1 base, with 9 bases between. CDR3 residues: CASSYRDLSYEQYF. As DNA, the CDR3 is TGTGCCAGCAGTTACCGGGACCTGTCCTACGAGCAGTACTTC.

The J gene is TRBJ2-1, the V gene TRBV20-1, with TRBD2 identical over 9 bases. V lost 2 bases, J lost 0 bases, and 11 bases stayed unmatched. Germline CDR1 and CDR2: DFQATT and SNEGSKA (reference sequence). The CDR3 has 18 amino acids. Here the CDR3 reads CSARRGAGGPYSYNEQFF. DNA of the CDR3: TGCAGTGCTAGAAGGGGAGCGGGAGGTCCCTACTCCTACAATGAGCAGTTCTTC.

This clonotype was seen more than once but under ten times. CDR3 residues: CAWSVRSSGSSYEQYF. Written as DNA, the CDR3 is TGTGCCTGGAGTGTACGGTCCAGCGGGAGCTCCTACGAGCAGTACTTC. The chain combines TRBV30 with TRBJ2-7, with 8 bases fitting TRBD2. There are 16 residues in the CDR3. From germline, CDR1 is GTSNPN and CDR2 SVGIG (reference sequence). V trimming: 0 bases; J trimming: 0 bases; junction bases outside the gene matches: 7.

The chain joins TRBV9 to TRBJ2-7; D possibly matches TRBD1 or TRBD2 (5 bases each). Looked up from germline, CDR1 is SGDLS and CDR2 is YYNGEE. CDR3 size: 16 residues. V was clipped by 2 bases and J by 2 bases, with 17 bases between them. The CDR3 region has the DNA TGTGCCAGCAGCGTCCTAATCAGGGAGAGAACCTACGAGCAGTACTTC. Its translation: CASSVLIRERTYEQYF.

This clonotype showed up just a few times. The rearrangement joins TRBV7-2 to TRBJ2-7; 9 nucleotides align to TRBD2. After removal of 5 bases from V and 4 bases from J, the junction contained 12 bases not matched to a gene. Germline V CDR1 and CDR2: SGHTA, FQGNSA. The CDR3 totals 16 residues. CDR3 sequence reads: CASSPRGSGSMYEQYF. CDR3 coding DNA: TGTGCCAGCAGCCCCAGGGGTAGCGGGAGCATGTACGAGCAGTACTTC.

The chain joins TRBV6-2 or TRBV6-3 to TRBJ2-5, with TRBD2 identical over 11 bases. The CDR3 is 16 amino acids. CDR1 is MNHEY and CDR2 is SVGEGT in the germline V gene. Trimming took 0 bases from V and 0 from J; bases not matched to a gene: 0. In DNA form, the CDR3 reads TGTGCCAGCAGTTACTCGACTAGCGGGGACCAAGAGACCCAGTACTTC. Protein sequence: CASSYSTSGDQETQYF.

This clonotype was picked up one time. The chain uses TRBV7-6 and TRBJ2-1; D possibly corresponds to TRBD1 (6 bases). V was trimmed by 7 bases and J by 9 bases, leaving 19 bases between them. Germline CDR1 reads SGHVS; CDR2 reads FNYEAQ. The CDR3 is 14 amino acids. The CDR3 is CASTYAAVQGEQFF. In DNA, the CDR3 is TGTGCCAGCACTTACGCGGCCGTACAGGGTGAGCAGTTCTTC. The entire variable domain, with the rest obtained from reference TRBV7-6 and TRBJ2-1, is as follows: GAGVSQSPRYKVTKRGQDVALRCDPISGHVSLYWYRQALGQGPEFLTYFNYEAQQDKSGLPNDRFSAERPEGSISTLTIQRTEQRDSAMYRCASTYAAVQGEQFFGPGTRLTVL.

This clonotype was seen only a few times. The chain's CDR3 is CASSLAPGVANVLTF. The CDR3 DNA is TGTGCCAGCAGCTTAGCGCCCGGGGTAGCCAACGTCCTGACTTTC. The chain recombines TRBV7-2 with TRBJ2-6; TRBD2 is a possible D gene (5 bases). With 0 bases removed from V and 7 bases from J, the gap between germline ends came to 10 bases. Germline V gene sequence: CDR1 SGHTA, CDR2 FQGNSA. CDR3 length equals 15 residues.